Listed below are T cell receptor beta chains from one sample, sequenced in a study of blood T cell repertoires in COVID-19. Produced via immunoSEQ multiplex PCR; TCRdb's table is partial and in-frame only. The profile shows 100,000 to 150,000 clones, nearly 90% of them singletons. Sequencing used peripheral blood. The receptors were sampled from a woman at least 80 years old with acute or convalescent COVID-19. Both conserved end residues are part of each CDR3. A D gene is named only where the DNA matches it firmly. Rows may omit the clone size; those that give it use once, few, many or a size class.

TRBJ2-3,TRBD2,TRBV2,.,TGTGCCAGCAGTGGGGTTAGCGGGAGAGATACGCAGTATTTT,CASSGVSGRDTQYF
TRBJ2-1,TRBD2,TRBV27,few,TGTGCCAGCAGTCCACCCCGTGGACTAGCGGGAGGAAACAATGAGCAGTTCTTC,CASSPPRGLAGGNNEQFF
TRBJ1-5,TRBD1,TRBV18,few,TGTGCCAGCTCACCAGGGACAGGAGGGAATCAGCCCCAGCATTTT,CASSPGTGGNQPQHF
TRBJ2-2,.,TRBV7-2,few,TGTGCCAGCAGCTTGGCCCTAGCTACCGGGGAGCTGTTTTTT,CASSLALATGELFF
TRBJ1-1,.,TRBV4-2,.,TGTGCCAGCAGCCAAGGTTTACAGGGAAGAACTGAAGCTTTCTTT,CASSQGLQGRTEAFF
TRBJ1-1,.,TRBV6-5,.,TGTGCCAGCAGTTACTCGTGGGGGCCCGGTGAAGCTTTCTTT,CASSYSWGPGEAFF
TRBJ2-5,.,TRBV7-8,.,TGTGCCAGCAGCTTAGTATACAGGGAAGAGACCCAGTACTTC,CASSLVYREETQYF
TRBJ1-5,.,TRBV21-1,.,TGTGCCAGCAGCAAAGCGCGCGACATGGGCAATCAGCCCCAGCATTTT,CASSKARDMGNQPQHF
TRBJ2-1,.,TRBV6-6,.,TGTGCCAGCAGTTCGCTCGCTAGGGGCGGGGTCGGTGAGCAGTTCTTC,CASSSLARGGVGEQFF
TRBJ1-4,TRBD1,TRBV19,few,TGTGCCAGTAGTTTGCCCTCAGGGGGCGATCGAGGAAAACTGTTTTTT,CASSLPSGGDRGKLFF
TRBJ2-7,TRBD1,TRBV28,once,TGTGCCAGCAGTTCTATAGGTGGTTGGGACAGGGCAGACTACGAGCAGTACTTC,CASSSIGGWDRADYEQYF
TRBJ1-5,.,TRBV28,.,TGTGCCAGTCAGGGGACCCCCAGAAATCAGCCCCAGCATTTT,CASQGTPRNQPQHF
TRBJ2-7,TRBD1,TRBV6-1,.,TGTGCCAGCAGTGAAGGGAACGGGGGGACAGGGTCCCTTTTCTACGAGCAGTACTTC,CASSEGNGGTGSLFYEQYF
TRBJ1-2,.,TRBV5-1,.,TGCGCCAGCAGCTCCGGGTCTAACTATGGCTACACCTTC,CASSSGSNYGYTF
TRBJ1-1,TRBD1,TRBV9,.,TGTGCCAGCAGCATAGGACAGGGGGCGGCTGAAGCTTTCTTT,CASSIGQGAAEAFF
TRBJ2-1,TRBD1,TRBV7-9,.,TGTGCCAGCACCTCCCAATCCCCAGGGGGCAGGAATGAGCAGTTCTTC,CASTSQSPGGRNEQFF
TRBJ1-1,.,TRBV12-3/TRBV12-4,.,TGTGCCAGCAGTTTAGCCTCGCGCACTGAAGCTTTCTTT,CASSLASRTEAFF
TRBJ2-2,TRBD1,TRBV7-8,.,TGTGCCAGCAGCTACAGGGGTACCGGGGAGCTGTTTTTT,CASSYRGTGELFF
TRBJ2-1,.,TRBV9,.,TGTGCCAGCAGCGTATCCCAGCGTCTGTTCTTC,CASSVSQRLFF
TRBJ2-3,TRBD2,TRBV13,.,TGTGCCAGCAGCTCCCTCCCTGGGCGGGAGGGCGCAGATACGCAGTATTTT,CASSSLPGREGADTQYF
TRBJ1-1,TRBD1,TRBV5-4,.,TGTGCCAGCAGCTGGGGGACAGGGGGTACTGAAGCTTTCTTT,CASSWGTGGTEAFF
TRBJ2-2,.,TRBV7-6,.,TGTGCCAGCAGCTTAGTGGATGGAGGGGCGAACACCGGGGAGCTGTTTTTT,CASSLVDGGANTGELFF
TRBJ2-7,TRBD2,TRBV2,.,TGTGCCAGCACTAACACGCCCGGGACTAGCGGGGGAGGGCAGTACTTC,CASTNTPGTSGGGQYF
TRBJ2-5,.,TRBV5-1,once,TGCGCCAGCAGCTTGGTGTCAGGGAAAGAGACCCAGTACTTC,CASSLVSGKETQYF
TRBJ1-4,.,TRBV28,.,TGTGCCAGCAGCCGATGGGGGGGGCGGGATGAAAAACTGTTTTTT,CASSRWGGRDEKLFF
TRBJ1-3,.,TRBV13,.,TGTGCCAGCGGAAAAGGAGGGGCTGGAAACACCATATATTTT,CASGKGGAGNTIYF
TRBJ2-5,TRBD2,TRBV7-8,.,TGTGCCAGCAGCTACCTAGGGACTAGCGGGACGGTGGAGACCCAGTACTTC,CASSYLGTSGTVETQYF
TRBJ2-1,.,TRBV7-3,.,TGTGCCAGCAGCTCCCAATACAATGAGCAGTTCTTC,CASSSQYNEQFF
TRBJ1-4,TRBD1,TRBV5-1,.,TGCGCCAGCAGCTTAACGCCGGGACAGGGAAGAGAAAAACTGTTTTTT,CASSLTPGQGREKLFF
TRBJ2-2,.,TRBV5-4,.,TGTGCCAGCAGCGGGAGGGGGTTCCACACCGGGGAGCTGTTTTTT,CASSGRGFHTGELFF
TRBJ1-1,.,TRBV11-2,once,TGTGCCAGCAGCCCCCTAACGGGGGGGAACACTGAAGCTTTCTTT,CASSPLTGGNTEAFF
TRBJ2-5,TRBD2,TRBV15,.,TGTGCCACCAGCGTACTTTGGGGAGGGCCGAGAGAGACCCAGTACTTC,CATSVLWGGPRETQYF
TRBJ2-2,.,TRBV5-1,.,TGCGCCAGCAGCTTGGAAGGGGGCACCGGGGAGCTGTTTTTT,CASSLEGGTGELFF
TRBJ2-5,.,TRBV11-2,.,TGTGCCAGCAGCCCGAGACAGACCCAAGAGACCCAGTACTTC,CASSPRQTQETQYF
TRBJ2-7,.,TRBV21-1,.,TGTGCCAGCAGGTTCTGCACAGGTGGCTACGAGCAGTACTTC,CASRFCTGGYEQYF
TRBJ2-1,TRBD1,TRBV19,once,TGTGCCAGTAGTCTACGGACAGGGTCGAAATCCTACAATGAGCAGTTCTTC,CASSLRTGSKSYNEQFF
TRBJ2-5,.,TRBV10-1,.,TGCGCCAGCAGTGAGGCAGGGCAAGAGACCCAGTACTTC,CASSEAGQETQYF
TRBJ2-7,TRBD1,TRBV6-5,.,TGTGCCAGCAGTTCGATACGACAGGGGCGCTACGAGCAGTACTTC,CASSSIRQGRYEQYF
TRBJ2-1,TRBD1,TRBV6-5,.,TGTGCCAGCAGCCAAGAGGACAGGGGCGGGGGTGAGCAGTTCTTC,CASSQEDRGGGEQFF
TRBJ2-1,TRBD1,TRBV27,.,TGTGCCAGCAGGGTTCGACAGGGGGCCTACAATGAGCAGTTCTTC,CASRVRQGAYNEQFF
TRBJ1-2,.,TRBV11-1,few,TGTGCCAGCAGCCCAGGGTCACAACCTAACTATGGCTACACCTTC,CASSPGSQPNYGYTF
TRBJ2-7,TRBD2,TRBV28,.,TGTGCCAGCAGTGGTGGACTAGCGGGATCTTACGAGCAGTACTTC,CASSGGLAGSYEQYF
TRBJ2-1,TRBD2,TRBV7-3,.,TGTGCCAGCAGCGTGAAGGGACTAGAGTCCTACAATGAGCAGTTCTTC,CASSVKGLESYNEQFF
TRBJ2-5,.,TRBV4-3,once,TGCGCCAGCAGCCAAGACGCCAACAGGGTCGGGACCCAGTACTTC,CASSQDANRVGTQYF
TRBJ1-6,.,TRBV27,.,TGTGCCAGCACTCCCATGACAGTTGGTAAATCACCCCTCCACTTT,CASTPMTVGKSPLHF
TRBJ1-5,.,TRBV7-6,.,TGTGCCAGCAGCGGGGGGGCAAATCAGCCCCAGCATTTT,CASSGGANQPQHF
TRBJ1-5,.,TRBV7-9,.,TGTGCCAGCAGCTGGGGCAGTAGCAATCAGCCCCAGCATTTT,CASSWGSSNQPQHF